These 6 T cell receptor beta chains share one sample of origin, sequenced in a study of T-cell reconstitution after alpha-beta-depleted transplantation in children. A library of TCRbeta sequences, prepared with unique molecular identifiers, was generated. One entry per CDR3 protein results from TCRdb running MiXCR on the PCR reads. The sample lists some 200,000 distinct CDR3 sequences; more than 7.5% were seen once. The sample consisted of PBMCs from the stem cell graft donor, taken from the stem cell graft. These TCRs come from a human donor who donated a stem cell graft to a child with SCID.

This clonotype was seen at least ten times. The chain employs TRBV18 and TRBJ2-1; D gene ambiguous. CDR1 and CDR2 from the germline V gene are KGHSH and LQKENI. The CDR3 has 14 residues. The V end was cut by 3 bases, the J end by 3 bases, with 9 bases between. CDR3 DNA sequence: TGTGCCAGCTCACCTCAGGACGACTACAATGAGCAGTTCTTC. Translation: CASSPQDDYNEQFF.

This clonotype was seen ten or more times. The chain employs TRBV20-1 and TRBJ2-3, with 7 positions matching TRBD1. Germline-derived CDR1 and CDR2 are DFQATT and SNEGSKA (reference sequence). CDR3 length: 13 amino acids. V gave up 3 bases and J gave up 5 bases; unmatched junction bases: 5. The CDR3: CSARDNRGDTQYF. In DNA form, the CDR3 reads TGCAGTGCTAGGGATAACAGGGGAGATACGCAGTATTTT.

Many counts were recorded for this clonotype. J is TRBJ1-6 and V is TRBV7-9; 10 positions match TRBD1. This CDR3 has 15 residues. Germline CDR1 SEHNR, CDR2 FQNEAQ (reference sequence). J lost 9 bases, V lost 4 bases, and 6 bases had no gene match. CDR3 nucleotides: TGTGCCAGCAGCTCATCCGGGACAGGGGTTTCACCCCTCCACTTT. Its translation is CASSSSGTGVSPLHF.

This clonotype was observed many times. The rearrangement joins TRBV4-3 to TRBJ2-5, with 12 positions matching TRBD2. This CDR3 has 15 amino acids. V lost 4 bases and J lost 1; bases outside the gene matches: 1. Germline V CDR1 and CDR2: LGHNA, YSLEER. The CDR3 spells CASSPGLAGQETQYF. CDR3 in DNA: TGCGCCAGCAGCCCGGGACTAGCGGGCCAAGAGACCCAGTACTTC.

This clonotype came up many times. The chain uses TRBV20-1 and TRBJ2-3; TRBD1 is a possible D gene (6 bases). From germline, CDR1 is DFQATT and CDR2 SNEGSKA (reference sequence). The CDR3 covers 16 residues. Trimming removed 0 bases at V and 2 bases at J, with 15 bases between. CDR3 in amino acids: CSARDVEVGATDTQYF. The CDR3 region has the DNA TGCAGTGCTAGAGATGTCGAGGTGGGGGCCACAGATACGCAGTATTTT.

There are many counts of this clonotype. The V gene is TRBV20-1, the J gene TRBJ1-5; TRBD1 is a possible D gene (5 bases). Trimming left V 2 bases short and J 1 base short, with 18 bases between. The germline CDR1 and CDR2 sequences are DFQATT and SNEGSKA (reference sequence). CDR3 length: 17 residues. CDR3 sequence: CSARMVRQGRSNQPQHF. The CDR3 DNA reads as TGCAGTGCTAGAATGGTGAGGCAGGGACGGAGCAATCAGCCCCAGCATTTT.